The 22 T cell receptor beta chains given below trace back to one sample, sequenced in a study of shared clonotypes between healthy human individuals (dated by TCRdb to 2020 to 2021). Library generation was performed with the immunoSEQ multiplex PCR assay. TCRdb's version of the immuneACCESS table is confined to in-frame rearrangements and falls short of the full clone set. An unresolved V gene accounts for under half of the shortfall where checked; the remainder is of unknown origin. The sample yields a few million clones; roughly 93% were counted once. The top ten constitute about 0.37% of the sample. Material: naive CD4+ T cells from PBMCs. The intended sense of this specimen's cell subset or site label: CD45RA+ positively selected. The receptors were sampled from a man in his late teens or twenties in good health. Some clones in this sample may be carry-over from other donors' samples.

The V call is TRBV5-4, the J call TRBJ2-6, with a tentative D call TRBD1 (6 bases). Germline V gene lookup returns CDR1 SGHNT and CDR2 YYREEE (reference sequence). This CDR3 is built from 16 residues. V was pared by 0 bases and J by 5 bases, with 12 bases between. This CDR3 is CASSLGGRDRANVLTF. The CDR3, as DNA: TGTGCCAGCAGCTTGGGGGGTCGGGACAGGGCCAACGTCCTGACTTTC.

This chain joins TRBV5-1 and TRBJ1-1; 7 bases align to TRBD1. With V trimmed by 0 bases and J by 4 bases, 9 bases remained unmatched. Germline V gene lookup returns CDR1 SGHRS and CDR2 YFSETQ. CDR3 length equals 16 residues. The DNA for the CDR3 is TGCGCCAGCAGCTTGGTTAGTGGGACAGAGAGCACTGAAGCTTTCTTT. Protein: CASSLVSGTESTEAFF. Full variable domain (missing parts from reference TRBV5-1 and TRBJ1-1): KAGVTQTPRYLIKTRGQQVTLSCSPISGHRSVSWYQQTPGQGLQFLFEYFSETQRNKGNFPGRFSGRQFSNSRSEMNVSTLELGDSALYLCASSLVSGTESTEAFFGQGTRLTVV.

J is TRBJ1-1 and V is TRBV21-1. TRBV21-1 is recorded as a pseudogene. The CDR3 is made up of 17 amino acids. CDR3 nucleotide sequence: TGTGCCAGCAGCAAATCACACCCGCAAGGAGTCGCGACTGAAGCTTTCTTT. Encoded protein: CASSKSHPQGVATEAFF.

V is TRBV6-1 and J is TRBJ2-5; TRBD1 agrees at 7 bases. This CDR3 contains 15 residues. The ends lost 8 bases at V and 3 bases at J; junction bases unmatched: 12. Germline V lookup: CDR1 MNHNS, CDR2 SASEGT. The CDR3 sequence: CASGNRGRSKETQYF. The CDR3 coding sequence is TGTGCCAGCGGAAACAGGGGCCGCTCCAAAGAGACCCAGTACTTC.

V usage is TRBV11-2 and J usage is TRBJ2-1; 10 bases align to TRBD2. Trimming cost V 6 bases and J 7 bases; bases outside gene matches: 9. CDR1 and CDR2 from the germline V gene are SGHAT and FQNNGV. CDR3 length: 15 residues. CDR3 protein: CASRLLAGDWNEQFF. The CDR3 DNA reads as TGTGCCAGCAGACTTCTAGCGGGAGATTGGAATGAGCAGTTCTTC.

Regarding this clone: Additional DNA sequences in this sample encode the identical CDR3. This sequence joins TRBV5-1 and TRBJ2-5; no firm D call. V was cut by 0 bases and J by 4 bases, with 10 bases left in between. Germline V lookup: CDR1 SGHRS, CDR2 YFSETQ. The CDR3 loop spans 14 amino acids. The chain's CDR3 is CASSLEGLGETQYF. DNA of the CDR3: TGCGCCAGCAGCTTGGAAGGTTTGGGAGAGACCCAGTACTTC.

This clone showed up just once. The chain joins TRBV2 to TRBJ2-3, with D maybe TRBD2 (5 bases). Germline CDR1 is SNHLY and CDR2 is FYNNEI. V lost 8 bases to trimming and J lost 4 bases, with 19 bases between them. The CDR3 covers 15 residues. The DNA for the CDR3 is TGTGCCAGCCGGTTACGGGATGCCGTTTCAGATACGCAGTATTTT. This translates into CASRLRDAVSDTQYF. The full variable domain, completed using reference TRBV2 and TRBJ2-3, is EPEVTQTPSHQVTQMGQEVILRCVPISNHLYFYWYRQILGQKVEFLVSFYNNEISEKSEIFDDQFSVERPDGSNFTLKIRSTKLEDSAMYFCASRLRDAVSDTQYFGPGTRLTVL.

V usage is TRBV28 and J usage is TRBJ2-1, with TRBD2 matching over 7 bases. CDR3 length: 13 amino acids. Germline lookup yields CDR1 MDHEN and CDR2 SYDVKM. Germline trimming cut 8 bases from V and 4 bases from J; bases unmatched to any gene: 5. The chain's CDR3 is CASGLVLYNEQFF. CDR3 nucleotide sequence: TGTGCCAGCGGACTAGTGTTATACAATGAGCAGTTCTTC.

The V and J genes are TRBV29-1 and TRBJ2-7, with 8 bases aligning to TRBD1. CDR3 length: 17 residues. V was clipped by 8 bases and J by 1 base; unmatched bases: 19. Per the germline V gene, CDR1 is SQVTM and CDR2 is ANQGSEA. The CDR3 bases are TGCAGCCGTAGGGTTACTAGGACAGGGCCCGATTCCTACGAGCAGTACTTC. This codes for CSRRVTRTGPDSYEQYF.

The chain is built from TRBV28 and TRBJ1-6; tentative D call: TRBD1 (5 bases). In germline, CDR1 is MDHEN, CDR2 SYDVKM. Trimming removed 6 bases at V and 8 bases at J, with 17 bases between. This CDR3 spans 15 amino acids. Here the CDR3 DNA reads TGTGCCAGCAGCCCGTCCAGAGGGGACGATTCACCCCTCCACTTT. Protein product: CASSPSRGDDSPLHF.

The V gene is TRBV28, the J gene TRBJ2-7, with TRBD2 as a possible D gene (6 bases). Per germline, CDR1 MDHEN and CDR2 SYDVKM. CDR3 length equals 17 residues. V was clipped by 3 bases and J by 0 bases, with 18 bases between them. The CDR3 region has the DNA TGTGCCAGCAGTTTGTCCCGGGACTTTCCAAGCTCCTACGAGCAGTACTTC. As protein: CASSLSRDFPSSYEQYF. The complete variable domain, with remaining parts taken from reference TRBV28 and TRBJ2-7, reads DVKVTQSSRYLVKRTGEKVFLECVQDMDHENMFWYRQDPGLGLRLIYFSYDVKMKEKGDIPEGYSVSREKKERFSLILESASTNQTSMYLCASSLSRDFPSSYEQYFGPGTRLTVT.

The chain couples TRBV5-1 to TRBJ1-3; 12 positions agree with TRBD1. With 4 bases clipped from V and 8 bases from J, the junction kept 7 bases outside the gene matches. The germline V gene has CDR1 SGHRS and CDR2 YFSETQ. The CDR3 consists of 15 residues. The CDR3 bases are TGCGCCAGCAGCCTTGGGACAGGGGGCGCGGACACCATATATTTT. Protein product: CASSLGTGGADTIYF.

This clone appeared a single time. This sequence joins TRBV5-6 and TRBJ1-2; D is unresolved. The germline V and J ends were trimmed by 0 bases and 4 bases, with 10 bases remaining between them. Germline values: CDR1 SGHDT, CDR2 YYEEEE. CDR3 length equals 14 residues. CDR3 sequence (DNA): TGTGCCAGCAGCTTGGCGGGAGCTTTCTATGGCTACACCTTC. It codes for CASSLAGAFYGYTF.

The chain carries TRBV18 and TRBJ2-1; D is uncertain. V shed 2 bases and J shed 2 bases, with 13 bases lying between them. Looked up from germline, CDR1 is KGHSH and CDR2 is LQKENI. The CDR3 is 16 residues long. CDR3 residues: CASSPAGLGPYNEQFF. The CDR3, as DNA: TGTGCCAGCTCACCAGCAGGCCTTGGCCCCTACAATGAGCAGTTCTTC.

J is TRBJ1-5 and V is TRBV28, with TRBD1 identical over 7 bases. Germline V gene lookup returns CDR1 MDHEN and CDR2 SYDVKM. Trimming at V came to 6 bases and at J to 1 base, leaving 6 bases not matched to a gene. This CDR3 is 15 amino acids long. The CDR3: CASSVPRGSNQPQHF. In nucleotides, the CDR3 is TGTGCCAGCAGCGTCCCCAGGGGGAGCAATCAGCCCCAGCATTTT.

The chain couples TRBV29-1 to TRBJ1-2, with 7 bases lining up with TRBD1. Looked up from germline, CDR1 is SQVTM and CDR2 is ANQGSEA. Unmatched junction bases numbered 12, after V lost 6 bases and J lost 8 bases. CDR3 size: 13 residues. The CDR3 sequence is CSVPVRGAAGYTF. CDR3 DNA: TGCAGCGTCCCGGTCAGGGGGGCTGCGGGCTACACCTTC.

The CDR3 loop reads CASSPRDRAVNEQFF. CDR3 sequence (DNA): TGTGCCAGCAGCCCCCGGGACAGGGCTGTCAATGAGCAGTTCTTC. This chain joins TRBV7-9 and TRBJ2-1, with TRBD1 matching over 9 bases. The CDR3 totals 15 residues. V lost 5 bases, J lost 6 bases, and 8 bases stayed unmatched. The germline CDR1 and CDR2 sequences are SEHNR and FQNEAQ (reference sequence).

Comment on this clone: Within the sample, other DNA sequences also encode this same CDR3. This chain uses TRBV6-5 with TRBJ1-2; 8 positions match TRBD1. The CDR3 is 13 residues long. Trimming removed 5 bases from V and 4 bases from J; junction bases left unmatched: 3. The germline V gene encodes CDR1 MNHEY and CDR2 SVGAGI. CDR3 protein: CASSPQGVYGYTF. DNA for the CDR3: TGTGCCAGCAGTCCACAGGGGGTCTATGGCTACACCTTC.

V gene TRBV6-1 combines with J gene TRBJ1-5; TRBD1 matches 8 bases. Germline V CDR1 and CDR2: MNHNS, SASEGT. This CDR3 is built from 14 residues. V was clipped by 2 bases and J by 5 bases; unmatched bases: 2. The CDR3 nucleotides read TGTGCCAGCAGTGAAACAGGGGGGGATCAGCCCCAGCATTTT. Encoded protein: CASSETGGDQPQHF.

The CDR3 reads CASSAEGGQYF. CDR3 sequence (DNA): TGTGCCAGCAGCGCCGAGGGCGGCCAGTACTTC. The V gene is TRBV7-9, the J gene TRBJ2-5; a weak D match, TRBD2 (5 bases). Deletions cut 5 bases from V and 10 bases from J, with 11 bases between. Germline-derived CDR1 and CDR2 are SEHNR and FQNEAQ (reference sequence). The CDR3 runs to 11 residues.

The V and J genes are TRBV9 and TRBJ1-2, with 8 bases identical to TRBD1. V shed 0 bases, J shed 4 bases, and the junction held 11 bases outside the gene matches. Germline assignment: CDR1 SGDLS and CDR2 YYNGEE. The CDR3 sequence is 17 residues long. CDR3 coding DNA: TGTGCCAGCAGCGTAGGTGGACAGGGTGTCTTTCTCTATGGCTACACCTTC. Translating gives CASSVGGQGVFLYGYTF.

The chain is built from TRBV2 and TRBJ1-2; TRBD1 agrees at 7 bases. Trimming cost V 2 bases and J 8 bases; bases outside gene matches: 8. From germline, CDR1 is SNHLY and CDR2 FYNNEI. This CDR3 region has 14 residues. CDR3: CASSELSQGGGYTF. In nucleotides, the CDR3 is TGTGCCAGCAGTGAACTCTCGCAGGGGGGCGGCTACACCTTC.